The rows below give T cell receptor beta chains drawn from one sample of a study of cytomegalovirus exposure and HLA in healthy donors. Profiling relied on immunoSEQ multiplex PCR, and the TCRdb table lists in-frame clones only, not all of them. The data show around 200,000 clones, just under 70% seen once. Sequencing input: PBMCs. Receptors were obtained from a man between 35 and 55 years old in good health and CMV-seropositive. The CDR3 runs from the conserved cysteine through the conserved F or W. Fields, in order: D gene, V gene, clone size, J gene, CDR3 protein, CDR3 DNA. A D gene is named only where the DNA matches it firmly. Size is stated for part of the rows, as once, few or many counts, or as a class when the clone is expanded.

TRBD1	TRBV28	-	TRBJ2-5	CASSLKGQVETQYF	TGTGCCAGCAGTTTAAAGGGACAGGTGGAGACCCAGTACTTC
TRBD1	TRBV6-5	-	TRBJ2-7	CASSRDREASYEQYF	TGTGCCAGCAGCCGGGACAGGGAAGCATCCTACGAGCAGTACTTC
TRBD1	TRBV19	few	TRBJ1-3	CASSDRGGGNTIYF	TGTGCCAGTAGCGACAGGGGAGGAGGAAACACCATATATTTT
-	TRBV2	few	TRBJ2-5	CASSSIRPGRETQYF	TGTGCCAGCAGTTCAATAAGACCGGGTAGGGAGACCCAGTACTTC
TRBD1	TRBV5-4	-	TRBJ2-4	CASSTDRVQNIQYF	TGTGCCAGCAGCACCGACAGGGTCCAAAACATTCAGTACTTC
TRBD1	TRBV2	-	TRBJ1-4	CAAARGLNEKLFF	TGTGCCGCAGCCAGGGGGCTTAATGAAAAACTGTTTTTT
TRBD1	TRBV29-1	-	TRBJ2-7	CSVEAGTGKYEQYF	TGCAGCGTGGAGGCCGGGACAGGGAAATACGAGCAGTACTTC
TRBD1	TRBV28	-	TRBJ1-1	CASSSGQVDQAFF	TGTGCCAGCAGCTCGGGACAGGTCGATCAAGCTTTCTTT
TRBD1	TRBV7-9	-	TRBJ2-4	CSSSWDRNIQYF	TGTTCCAGCAGCTGGGACAGAAACATTCAGTACTTC
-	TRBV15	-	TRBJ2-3	CATSAAGKADTQYF	TGTGCCACCTCTGCGGCGGGAAAGGCAGATACGCAGTATTTT
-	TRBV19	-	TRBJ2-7	CASQRTGTREQYF	TGTGCCAGCCAGAGAACCGGGACAAGAGAGCAGTACTTC
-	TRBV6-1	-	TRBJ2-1	CASRIVNEQFF	TGTGCCAGCAGGATAGTAAATGAGCAGTTCTTC
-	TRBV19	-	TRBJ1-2	CASTGTNYGYTF	TGTGCCAGCACCGGGACTAACTATGGCTACACCTTC
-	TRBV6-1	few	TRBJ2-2	CASKEGTGTGELFF	TGTGCCAGCAAGGAGGGGACGGGCACCGGGGAGCTGTTTTTT
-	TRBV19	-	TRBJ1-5	CASSVWGGGNQPQHF	TGTGCCAGTAGTGTTTGGGGGGGCGGCAATCAGCCCCAGCATTTT
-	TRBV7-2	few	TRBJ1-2	CASSPIHASGIGYTF	TGTGCCAGCAGCCCCATACACGCTTCAGGCATTGGCTACACCTTC
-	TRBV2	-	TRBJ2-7	CVSERVPTSYEQYF	TGTGTCAGCGAGCGGGTGCCTACCTCCTACGAGCAGTACTTC
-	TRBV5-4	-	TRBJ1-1	CASRRKQGNTEAFF	TGTGCCAGCAGACGGAAACAGGGTAACACTGAAGCTTTCTTT
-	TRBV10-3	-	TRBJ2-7	CAIGEGGFYEQYF	TGTGCCATCGGGGAGGGGGGCTTCTACGAGCAGTACTTC
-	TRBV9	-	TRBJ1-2	CASSVGGYGYTF	TGTGCCAGCAGCGTAGGAGGCTATGGCTACACCTTC
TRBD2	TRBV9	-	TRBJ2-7	CASSVGTSGGTTFYEQYF	TGTGCCAGCAGCGTAGGGACTAGCGGGGGAACTACTTTCTACGAGCAGTACTTC
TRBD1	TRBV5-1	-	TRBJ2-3	CATETGAGDTQYF	TGCGCCACCGAAACAGGGGCTGGAGATACGCAGTATTTT
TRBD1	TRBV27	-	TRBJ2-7	CASSPSTGESSYEQYF	TGTGCCAGCAGTCCGTCGACAGGGGAGAGCTCCTACGAGCAGTACTTC
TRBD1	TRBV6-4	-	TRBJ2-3	CASSGTGSDTQYF	TGTGCCAGCAGTGGGACAGGGTCAGATACGCAGTATTTT
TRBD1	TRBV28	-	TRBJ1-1	CASSHRGRVTEAFF	TGTGCCAGCAGTCACAGGGGGCGCGTCACTGAAGCTTTCTTT
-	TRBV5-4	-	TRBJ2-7	CASSDSLYEQYF	TGTGCCAGCAGCGACAGCCTCTACGAGCAGTACTTC
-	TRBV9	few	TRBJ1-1	CASSPQAEAFF	TGTGCCAGCAGCCCACAGGCCGAAGCTTTCTTT
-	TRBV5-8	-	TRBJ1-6	CASSLRYPPLHF	TGTGCCAGCAGCTTGCGGTACCCACCCCTCCACTTT
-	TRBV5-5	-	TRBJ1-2	CASSVDSYLDGYTF	TGTGCCAGCAGCGTGGACAGTTACTTAGATGGCTACACCTTC
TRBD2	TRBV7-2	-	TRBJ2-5	CASSHRVAGARETQYF	TGTGCCAGCAGCCATAGGGTAGCGGGGGCCAGAGAGACCCAGTACTTC
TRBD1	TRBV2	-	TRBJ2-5	CASRGTGSYGETQYF	TGTGCCAGCAGGGGGACAGGCAGCTACGGGGAGACCCAGTACTTC
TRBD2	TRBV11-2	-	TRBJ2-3	CASSLGTSGGATTQYF	TGTGCCAGCAGCTTGGGGACTAGCGGGGGCGCCACTACGCAGTATTTT
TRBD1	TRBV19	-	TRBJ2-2	CASSVSGTGITGELFF	TGTGCCAGTAGTGTCTCCGGGACAGGGATTACCGGGGAGCTGTTTTTT
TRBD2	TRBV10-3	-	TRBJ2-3	CATGLAGGGSTDTQYF	TGTGCCACGGGACTAGCGGGGGGGGGTAGCACAGATACGCAGTATTTT
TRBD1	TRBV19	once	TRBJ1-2	CASRQGQGLSGYTF	TGTGCCAGTAGACAGGGACAGGGTCTCAGTGGCTACACCTTC
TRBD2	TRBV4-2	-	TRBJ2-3	CASSQDSPAGGRNTQYF	TGTGCCAGCAGCCAAGATAGCCCAGCGGGGGGGCGAAATACGCAGTATTTT
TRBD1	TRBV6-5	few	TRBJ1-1	CASSLEPTGATEAFF	TGTGCCAGCAGTCTAGAACCGACAGGGGCCACTGAAGCTTTCTTT
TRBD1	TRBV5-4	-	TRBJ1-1	CASSPRQGRDTEAFF	TGTGCCAGCAGCCCCAGACAGGGAAGGGACACTGAAGCTTTCTTT
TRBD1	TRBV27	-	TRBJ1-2	CASRRTGDYGYTF	TGTGCCAGCAGGCGGACAGGGGACTATGGCTACACCTTC
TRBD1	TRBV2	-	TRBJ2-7	CASSSQGVSSYEQYF	TGTGCCAGCAGTTCACAGGGGGTAAGCTCCTACGAGCAGTACTTC
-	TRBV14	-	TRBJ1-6	CASSQERGAYNSPLHF	TGTGCCAGCAGCCAAGAACGGGGTGCCTATAATTCACCCCTCCACTTT
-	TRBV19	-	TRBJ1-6	CASSYNQGTNSPLHF	TGTGCCAGTAGTTATAATCAGGGAACCAATTCACCCCTCCACTTT
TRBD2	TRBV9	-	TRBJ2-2	CASSATSGPEVSGELFF	TGTGCCAGCAGCGCTACTAGCGGACCCGAGGTCAGCGGGGAGCTGTTTTTT
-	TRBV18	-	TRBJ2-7	CASSPREGFDYEQYF	TGTGCCAGCTCACCACGGGAAGGGTTCGACTACGAGCAGTACTTC
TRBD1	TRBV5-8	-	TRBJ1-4	CASSLGDSVNEKLFF	TGTGCCAGCAGCTTGGGGGACAGCGTTAATGAAAAACTGTTTTTT